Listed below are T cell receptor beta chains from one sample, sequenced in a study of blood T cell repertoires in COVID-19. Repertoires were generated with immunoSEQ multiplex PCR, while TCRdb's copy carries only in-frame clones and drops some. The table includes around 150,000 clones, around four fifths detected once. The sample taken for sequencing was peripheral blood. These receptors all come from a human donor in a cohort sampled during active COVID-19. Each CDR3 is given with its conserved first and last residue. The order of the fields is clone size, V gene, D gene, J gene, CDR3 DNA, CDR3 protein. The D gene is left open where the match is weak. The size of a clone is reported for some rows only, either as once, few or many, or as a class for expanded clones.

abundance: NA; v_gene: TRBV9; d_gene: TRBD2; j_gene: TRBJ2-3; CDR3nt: TGTGCCAGCAGCGTAGATGGAGCGGGAGGGACAGATACGCAGTATTTT; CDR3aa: CASSVDGAGGTDTQYF
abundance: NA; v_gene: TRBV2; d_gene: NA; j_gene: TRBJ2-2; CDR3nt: TGTGCCAGCAGCCCATTCCCTAGGAACACCGGGGAGCTGTTTTTT; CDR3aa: CASSPFPRNTGELFF
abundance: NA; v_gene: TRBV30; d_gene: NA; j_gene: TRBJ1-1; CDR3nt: TGTGCCTGCGAGCAGCGAACGGGGACTGAAGCTTTCTTT; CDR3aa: CACEQRTGTEAFF
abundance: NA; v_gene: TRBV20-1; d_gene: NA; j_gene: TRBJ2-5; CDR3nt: TGCAGTGCTAGTGTAAGGCGTAGCCGCCAAGAGACCCAGTACTTC; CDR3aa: CSASVRRSRQETQYF
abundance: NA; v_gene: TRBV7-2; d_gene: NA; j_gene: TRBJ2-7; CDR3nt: TGTGCCAGCAGCTTAGGGGCAGCCGACGAGCAGTACTTC; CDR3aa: CASSLGAADEQYF
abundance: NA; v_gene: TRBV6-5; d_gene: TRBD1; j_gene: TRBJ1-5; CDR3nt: TGTGCCAGCAGTTTCCCACAGGGGCATGGCAATCAGCCCCAGCATTTT; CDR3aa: CASSFPQGHGNQPQHF
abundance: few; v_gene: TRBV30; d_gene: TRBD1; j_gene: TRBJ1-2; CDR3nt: TGTGCCTGGAGTGATACAGGGGCGGATGGCTACACCTTC; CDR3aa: CAWSDTGADGYTF
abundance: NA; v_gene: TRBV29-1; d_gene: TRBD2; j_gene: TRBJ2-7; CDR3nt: TGCAGCGTTGAAAATAGCGGGGGGGAGAGGCAGTACTTC; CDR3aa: CSVENSGGERQYF
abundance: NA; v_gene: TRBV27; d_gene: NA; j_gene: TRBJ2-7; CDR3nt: TGTGCCAGCAGTTTACAGGGGCCCAACGAGCAGTACTTC; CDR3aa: CASSLQGPNEQYF
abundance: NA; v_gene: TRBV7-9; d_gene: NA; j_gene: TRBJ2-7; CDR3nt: TGTGCCAGCAGCTCTCCACAGGGAACGTCCTACGAGCAGTACTTC; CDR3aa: CASSSPQGTSYEQYF
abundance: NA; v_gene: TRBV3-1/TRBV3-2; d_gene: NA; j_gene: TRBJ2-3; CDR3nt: TGTGCCAGCAGCCAAGATCAAGGGGTCACAGATACGCAGTATTTT; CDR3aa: CASSQDQGVTDTQYF
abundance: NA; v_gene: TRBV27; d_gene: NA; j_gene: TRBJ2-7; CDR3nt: TGTGCCAGCAGTTCCCCAGGGAATTCCGCCTACGAGCAGTACTTC; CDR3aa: CASSSPGNSAYEQYF
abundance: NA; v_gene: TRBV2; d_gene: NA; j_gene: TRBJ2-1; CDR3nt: TGTGCCAGCAGTGAAGCGCTCAGGGAAACACGGTACAATGAGCAGTTCTTC; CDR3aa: CASSEALRETRYNEQFF
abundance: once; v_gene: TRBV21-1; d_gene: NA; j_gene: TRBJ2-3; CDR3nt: TGTGCCAGCAGCAATATTAGCGGGAGGAATAATACGCAGTATTTT; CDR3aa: CASSNISGRNNTQYF
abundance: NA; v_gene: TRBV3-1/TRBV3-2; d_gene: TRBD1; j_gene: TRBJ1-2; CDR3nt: TGTGCCAGCAGCCAAAGGGGCCTTAAACAGGGGGCCTATGGCTACACCTTC; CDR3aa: CASSQRGLKQGAYGYTF
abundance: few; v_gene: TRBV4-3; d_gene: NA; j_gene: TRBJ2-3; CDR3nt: TGCGCCAGCAGCCAAGTACTGAGCACAGATACGCAGTATTTT; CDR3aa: CASSQVLSTDTQYF
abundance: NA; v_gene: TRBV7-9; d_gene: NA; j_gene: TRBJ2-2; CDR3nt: TGTGCCAGCAGCTTATACGGGGGATCCGGGGAGCTGTTTTTT; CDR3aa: CASSLYGGSGELFF
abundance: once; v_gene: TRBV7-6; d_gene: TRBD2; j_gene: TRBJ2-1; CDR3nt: TGTGCCAGCAGCCCGCGGGGGAGCGGGGGCAATGAGCAGTTCTTC; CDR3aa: CASSPRGSGGNEQFF
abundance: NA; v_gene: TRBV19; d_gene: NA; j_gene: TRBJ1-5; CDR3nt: TGTGCCAGTCGGTCCATGGGGCAGTCCTCCAGTCAGCCCCAGCATTTT; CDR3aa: CASRSMGQSSSQPQHF
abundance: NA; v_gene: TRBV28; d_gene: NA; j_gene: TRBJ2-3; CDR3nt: TGTGCCAGTCTCCTCGGACTCACAGATACGCAGTATTTT; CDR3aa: CASLLGLTDTQYF
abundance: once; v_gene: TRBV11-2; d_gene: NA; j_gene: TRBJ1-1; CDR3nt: TGTGCCAGCAGGTTCAAACAGGTGGGCACTGAAGCTTTCTTT; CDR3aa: CASRFKQVGTEAFF
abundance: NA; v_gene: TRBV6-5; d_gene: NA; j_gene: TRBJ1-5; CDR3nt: TGTGCCGGGGGGGGAGGAGATTATAGCAATCAGCCCCAGCATTTT; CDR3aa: CAGGGGDYSNQPQHF
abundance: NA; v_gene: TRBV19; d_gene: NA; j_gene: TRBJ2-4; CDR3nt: TGTGCCAGTAGTATTTGGTCAAACGGAAACATTCAGTACTTC; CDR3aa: CASSIWSNGNIQYF
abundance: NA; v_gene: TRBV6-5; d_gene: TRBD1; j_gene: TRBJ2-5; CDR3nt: TGTGCCAGCACCAACAACAGGGGAGAGACCCAGTACTTC; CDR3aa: CASTNNRGETQYF
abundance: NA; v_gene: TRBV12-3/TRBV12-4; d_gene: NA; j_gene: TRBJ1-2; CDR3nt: TGTGCCAGCAGAGGGACACCCTATGGCTACACCTTC; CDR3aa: CASRGTPYGYTF
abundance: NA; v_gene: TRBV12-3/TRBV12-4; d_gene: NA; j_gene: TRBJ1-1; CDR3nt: TGTGCCAGCAGTTTAGTGCGCATTGCTGAAGCTTTCTTT; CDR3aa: CASSLVRIAEAFF
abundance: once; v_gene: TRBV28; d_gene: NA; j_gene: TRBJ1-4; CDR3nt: TGTGCCAGCAGTTTAGGGACAAGGGAAAAACTGTTTTTT; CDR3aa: CASSLGTREKLFF
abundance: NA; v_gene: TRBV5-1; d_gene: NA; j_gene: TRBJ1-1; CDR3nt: TGCGCCAGCAGCGGGTGGAGGGGACTGAACACTGAAGCTTTCTTT; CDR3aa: CASSGWRGLNTEAFF
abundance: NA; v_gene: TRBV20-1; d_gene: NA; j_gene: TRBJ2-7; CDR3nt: TGCAGTGCTAGTTACAGAAAATACGAGCAGTACTTC; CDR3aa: CSASYRKYEQYF
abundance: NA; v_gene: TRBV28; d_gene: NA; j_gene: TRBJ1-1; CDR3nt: TGTGCCAGCACCCTACCGGCCGCAGGGAAGTACACTGAAGCTTTCTTT; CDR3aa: CASTLPAAGKYTEAFF
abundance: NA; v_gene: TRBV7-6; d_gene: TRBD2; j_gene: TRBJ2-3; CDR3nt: TGTGCCAGCAGCGCCAGACTAGCGGGGGAAATCACAGATACGCAGTATTTT; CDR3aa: CASSARLAGEITDTQYF
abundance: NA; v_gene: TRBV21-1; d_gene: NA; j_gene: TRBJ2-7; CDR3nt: TGTGCCAGCAGCAAAGCCCGAGCCTCCTACGAGCAGTACTTC; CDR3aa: CASSKARASYEQYF
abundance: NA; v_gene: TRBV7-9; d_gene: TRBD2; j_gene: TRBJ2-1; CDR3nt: TGTGCCAGCAGCTTCTCCGGGACTAGCGGGCGGGAGCAGTTCTTC; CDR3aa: CASSFSGTSGREQFF
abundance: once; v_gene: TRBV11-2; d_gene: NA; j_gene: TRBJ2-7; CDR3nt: TGTGCCAGCAGCTTAGATCCAAGGACTGGCTCCTACGAGCAGTACTTC; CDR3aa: CASSLDPRTGSYEQYF
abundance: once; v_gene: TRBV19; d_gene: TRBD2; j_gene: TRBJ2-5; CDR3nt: TGTGCCAGTAGTATGGGGCTAGCGGGGGTATCTGAGACCCAGTACTTC; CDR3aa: CASSMGLAGVSETQYF
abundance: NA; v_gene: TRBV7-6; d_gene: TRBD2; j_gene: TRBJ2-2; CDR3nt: TGTGCCAGCAGCTTGAGGGGCAGCGGGAGCTCGAACACCGGGGAGCTGTTTTTT; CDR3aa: CASSLRGSGSSNTGELFF
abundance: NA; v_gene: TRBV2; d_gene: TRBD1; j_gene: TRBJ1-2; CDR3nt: TGTGCCAGCAGTGAAGCGCAGGAACAGGGGTTCCGGAACTATGGCTACACCTTC; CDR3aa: CASSEAQEQGFRNYGYTF
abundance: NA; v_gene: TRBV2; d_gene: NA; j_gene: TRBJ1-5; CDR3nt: TGTGCCAGCAGTGACGACACGAACAATCAGCCCCAGCATTTT; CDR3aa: CASSDDTNNQPQHF
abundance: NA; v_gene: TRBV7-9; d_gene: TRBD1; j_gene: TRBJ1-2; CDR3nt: TGTGCCAGCAGCCCCCTTGGGAGACAGGGGATCAATGGCTACACCTTC; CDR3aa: CASSPLGRQGINGYTF
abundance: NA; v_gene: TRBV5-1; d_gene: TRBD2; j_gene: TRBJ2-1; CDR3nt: TGCGCCAGCAGCCCACCTAGCGGGACCTACAATGAGCAGTTCTTC; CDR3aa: CASSPPSGTYNEQFF
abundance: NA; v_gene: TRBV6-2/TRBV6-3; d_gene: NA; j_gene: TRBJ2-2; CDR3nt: TGTGCCAGCAGTTTCGACAGGACCACCGGGGAGCTGTTTTTT; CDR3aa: CASSFDRTTGELFF
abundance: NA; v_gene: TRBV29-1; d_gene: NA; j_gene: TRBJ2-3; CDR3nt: TGCAGCGCGGCGCCGGGACACAGCACAGATACGCAGTATTTT; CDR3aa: CSAAPGHSTDTQYF
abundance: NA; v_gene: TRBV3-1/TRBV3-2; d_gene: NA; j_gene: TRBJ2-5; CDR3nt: TGTGCCAGCAGCCAATTTAGCACGGGGGTGGAGACCCAGTACTTC; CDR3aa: CASSQFSTGVETQYF
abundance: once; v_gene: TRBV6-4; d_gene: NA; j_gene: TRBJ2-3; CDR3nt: TGTGCCAGCAGTCCACAGGGGGGGTCAGATACGCAGTATTTT; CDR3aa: CASSPQGGSDTQYF
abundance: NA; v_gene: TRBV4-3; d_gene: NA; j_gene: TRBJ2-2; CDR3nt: TGCGCCAGCAGCCAAGATCCCAGGGCCCCCGGGGAGCTGTTTTTT; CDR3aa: CASSQDPRAPGELFF
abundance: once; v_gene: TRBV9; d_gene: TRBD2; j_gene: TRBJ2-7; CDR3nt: TGTGCCAGCAGCGTCGGTAGCGGGAGCACCTACGAGCAGTACTTC; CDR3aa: CASSVGSGSTYEQYF
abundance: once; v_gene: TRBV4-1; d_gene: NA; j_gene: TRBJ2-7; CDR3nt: TGCGCCAGCAGCCAAGTCTGGTCGGGGGACTACGAGCAGTACTTC; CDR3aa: CASSQVWSGDYEQYF